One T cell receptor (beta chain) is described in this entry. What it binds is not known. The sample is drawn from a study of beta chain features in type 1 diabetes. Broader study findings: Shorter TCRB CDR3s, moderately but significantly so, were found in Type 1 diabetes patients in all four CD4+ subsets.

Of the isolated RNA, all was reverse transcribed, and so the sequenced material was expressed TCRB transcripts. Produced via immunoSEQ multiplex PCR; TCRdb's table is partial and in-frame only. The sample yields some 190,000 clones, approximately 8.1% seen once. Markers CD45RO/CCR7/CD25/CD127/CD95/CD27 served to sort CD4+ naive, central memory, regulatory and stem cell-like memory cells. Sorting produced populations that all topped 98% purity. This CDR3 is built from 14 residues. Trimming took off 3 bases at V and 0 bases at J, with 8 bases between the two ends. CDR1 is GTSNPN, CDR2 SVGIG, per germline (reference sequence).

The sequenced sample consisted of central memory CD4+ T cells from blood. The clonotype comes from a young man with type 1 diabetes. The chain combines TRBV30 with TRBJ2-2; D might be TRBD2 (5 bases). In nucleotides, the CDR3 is TGTGCCTGGAGCGGGATATCGAACACCGGGGAGCTGTTTTTT. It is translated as CAWSGISNTGELFF.